The T cell receptor (beta chain) under discussion was sequenced for a study of T-cell reconstitution after alpha-beta-depleted transplantation in children. Researchers prepared the TCRbeta library using unique molecular identifiers, the study reports. TCRdb independently ran MiXCR on the PCR reads; one entry per CDR3 protein. The table shows some 220,000 distinct CDR3 sequences, with around 9.6% occurring only once. V was trimmed by 5 bases and J by 5 bases, leaving 13 bases between them. The CDR3 runs 14 residues. Germline CDR1 is LGHDT and CDR2 is YNNKEL (reference sequence). This clonotype was counted at least ten times.

The material was PBMCs from the stem cell graft donor, obtained from the stem cell graft. V gene TRBV3-1 combines with J gene TRBJ2-1, with a weak D call TRBD2 (6 bases). The TCR comes from a human donor who donated a stem cell graft to a child with acute lymphoblastic leukemia. The chain's CDR3 is CASSRTIHHNEQFF. In DNA form, the CDR3 reads TGTGCCAGCAGCAGGACTATTCACCACAATGAGCAGTTCTTC.